This passage covers 16 T cell receptor beta chains from one sample sequenced in a study of cytomegalovirus exposure and HLA in healthy donors. The PCR used 60 Vbeta and 13 Jbeta primers. The data were produced by immunoSEQ multiplex PCR, yet TCRdb's version contains in-frame clones alone and is incomplete. The top ten clones hold around 1.9% of a sample with around 190,000 clones, around three quarters of them seen once. The sequenced material came from PBMCs. These receptors were taken from a man aged 25-45 years in good health and CMV-seronegative.

V is TRBV19 and J is TRBJ1-5; D uncertain. The CDR3 sequence is 15 residues long. V dropped 5 bases and J dropped 0 bases, with 11 bases sitting between them. Germline values: CDR1 LNHDA, CDR2 SQIVND (reference sequence). DNA of the CDR3: TGTGCCAGTAGTCCCGGAGCGGATAGCAATCAGCCCCAGCATTTT. Protein: CASSPGADSNQPQHF.

The genes are TRBV9 and TRBJ2-2, with D possibly being TRBD2 (5 bases). This CDR3 contains 16 residues. Trimming left V 4 bases short and J 4 bases short, with 17 bases between. CDR1 and CDR2 (germline): SGDLS, YYNGEE. The CDR3 protein is CASSPRELRGTGELFF. CDR3 DNA: TGTGCCAGCAGCCCTCGGGAACTCCGCGGCACCGGGGAGCTGTTTTTT.

The table lists this clone with a count of one. The V and J genes are TRBV5-1 and TRBJ2-7; 12 positions agree with TRBD1. Germline values: CDR1 SGHRS, CDR2 YFSETQ. The V segment lost 3 bases and the J segment 6 bases; nucleotides outside the gene matches: 7. This CDR3 has 15 amino acids. The CDR3 bases are TGCGCCAGCAGCTCGAGGGGGACAGGGGGCGCCGAGCAGTACTTC. Translating it yields CASSSRGTGGAEQYF.

This chain connects TRBV5-4 to TRBJ2-1; TRBD2 matches 15 bases. Germline lookup yields CDR1 SGHNT and CDR2 YYREEE (reference sequence). CDR3 size: 13 residues. V shed 9 bases, J shed 10 bases, and the junction held 5 bases outside the gene matches. The CDR3 DNA follows: TGTGCCACCGGGACTAGCGGGAGGTTAGAGCAGTTCTTC. Translation: CATGTSGRLEQFF.

This clone has just a few counts. The chain has TRBV4-2 and TRBJ2-1, with TRBD2 matching over 8 bases. The junction had 16 bases not matched to a gene; V was cut back by 4 bases and J by 8 bases. Germline CDR1 and CDR2: LGHNA and YNFKEQ. CDR3 length: 17 amino acids. The DNA for the CDR3 is TGTGCCAGCAGCCGGAGGGCGACTAGCGAGGGATCGTATGAGCAGTTCTTC. Encoded protein: CASSRRATSEGSYEQFF.

This clone turned up a few times. This rearrangement joins TRBV2 to TRBJ2-1; D perhaps matches TRBD1 (5 bases). This CDR3 is 14 amino acids long. V was trimmed by 2 bases and J by 5 bases, leaving 10 bases between them. Per the germline V gene, CDR1 is SNHLY and CDR2 is FYNNEI. CDR3 residues: CASSERSRDNEQFF. As DNA, the CDR3 is TGTGCCAGCAGTGAAAGGTCCAGGGACAATGAGCAGTTCTTC.

This clone showed up just a few times. This chain links TRBV7-9 with TRBJ2-3; TRBD1 matches at 7 bases. Germline CDR1 reads SEHNR; CDR2 reads FQNEAQ (reference sequence). J lost 7 bases, V lost 5 bases, and 9 bases had no gene match. The CDR3 covers 14 residues. In nucleotides, the CDR3 is TGTGCCAGCAGCCCGGAGAGGGGGCCGAATACGCAGTATTTT. It encodes CASSPERGPNTQYF.

The V and J genes are TRBV7-9 and TRBJ1-1; 7 nucleotides agree with TRBD1. Germline V gene data show CDR1 as SEHNR and CDR2 as FQNEAQ (reference sequence). There are 14 residues in the CDR3. J was trimmed by 3 bases and V by 5 bases; bases with no gene match: 6. CDR3 amino acids: CASSRKGADTEAFF. In nucleotides, the CDR3 is TGTGCCAGCAGCCGGAAGGGGGCCGACACTGAAGCTTTCTTT.

CDR3 DNA sequence: TGTGCCAGCAGGCCCCGGGGGGGTCAGGGAGCGTCCTACGAGCAGTACTTC. The encoded protein is CASRPRGGQGASYEQYF. The rearrangement links TRBV27 to TRBJ2-7, with 8 bases aligning to TRBD2. The CDR3 is 17 residues long. Germline CDR1 and CDR2: MNHEY and SMNVEV (reference sequence). V shed 6 bases, J shed 1 base, and the junction held 14 bases outside the gene matches.

V gene TRBV19 combines with J gene TRBJ1-6; TRBD1 matches at 7 bases. Trimming cost V 3 bases and J 7 bases; bases outside gene matches: 9. There are 16 residues in the CDR3. Germline-derived CDR1 and CDR2 are LNHDA and SQIVND (reference sequence). CDR3 DNA sequence: TGTGCCAGTAGTATTTTAGGAGGGGGCAAGAATTCACCCCTCCACTTT. Translating gives CASSILGGGKNSPLHF.

V gene TRBV19 combines with J gene TRBJ1-1; D is ambiguous. V was shortened by 3 bases and J by 1 base, with 9 bases between the two germline ends. The germline V gene encodes CDR1 LNHDA and CDR2 SQIVND (reference sequence). The CDR3 length is 14 residues. This CDR3 is CASSIRYGNTEAFF. In DNA form, the CDR3 reads TGTGCCAGTAGTATCCGGTATGGGAACACTGAAGCTTTCTTT. The full variable domain, its missing parts supplied by reference TRBV19 and TRBJ1-1, is DGGITQSPKYLFRKEGQNVTLSCEQNLNHDAMYWYRQDPGQGLRLIYYSQIVNDFQKGDIAEGYSVSREKKESFPLTVTSAQKNPTAFYLCASSIRYGNTEAFFGQGTRLTVV.

The CDR3 loop reads CASSLGTGGSEQYF. DNA for the CDR3: TGTGCCAGCAGTTTAGGGACAGGGGGTAGCGAGCAGTACTTC. The V gene is TRBV27, the J gene TRBJ2-7; 11 nucleotides agree with TRBD1. Germline V gives CDR1 MNHEY, CDR2 SMNVEV (reference sequence). J gave up 6 bases and V 2 bases, and 3 bases lay outside the gene matches. The CDR3 runs 14 residues.

The chain uses TRBV5-1 and TRBJ2-7; 9 bases agree with TRBD2. Unmatched junction bases numbered 14, after V lost 2 bases and J lost 5 bases. The germline V gene encodes CDR1 SGHRS and CDR2 YFSETQ. This CDR3 contains 17 residues. CDR3 residues: CASSFGSGSSRMDEQYF. The CDR3, as DNA: TGCGCCAGCAGCTTTGGTAGCGGGAGTAGTAGAATGGACGAGCAGTACTTC.

The V gene is TRBV29-1, the J gene TRBJ2-7, with D perhaps matching TRBD1 (5 bases). Trimming shortened V by 4 bases and J by 2 bases, and 9 bases separated the two germline ends. The CDR3 length is 12 residues. Germline values: CDR1 SQVTM, CDR2 ANQGSEA. The CDR3 DNA follows: TGCAGCGTTGGTAGACAGCCCTACGAGCAGTACTTC. Translation gives CSVGRQPYEQYF.

The chain joins TRBV5-1 to TRBJ2-3; perhaps TRBD2 as D (5 bases). The germline CDR1 and CDR2 sequences are SGHRS and YFSETQ. V lost 3 bases and J 5 bases, leaving 13 bases between the germline ends. This CDR3 comprises 14 residues. Written as DNA, the CDR3 is TGCGCCAGCAGCTCGGGAAGGAGCCGAGATACGCAGTATTTT. Residues: CASSSGRSRDTQYF. Based on the CDR3 plus reference TRBV5-1 and TRBJ2-3, the full variable domain is KAGVTQTPRYLIKTRGQQVTLSCSPISGHRSVSWYQQTPGQGLQFLFEYFSETQRNKGNFPGRFSGRQFSNSRSEMNVSTLELGDSALYLCASSSGRSRDTQYFGPGTRLTVL.

The chain links TRBV19 to TRBJ2-7; D ambiguous. Germline CDR1 reads LNHDA; CDR2 reads SQIVND (reference sequence). The germline V and J ends were trimmed by 8 bases and 3 bases, with 8 bases remaining between them. This CDR3 contains 11 residues. Written as DNA, the CDR3 is TGTGCCAGTTCCTACCTCTACGAGCAGTACTTC. It translates to CASSYLYEQYF.